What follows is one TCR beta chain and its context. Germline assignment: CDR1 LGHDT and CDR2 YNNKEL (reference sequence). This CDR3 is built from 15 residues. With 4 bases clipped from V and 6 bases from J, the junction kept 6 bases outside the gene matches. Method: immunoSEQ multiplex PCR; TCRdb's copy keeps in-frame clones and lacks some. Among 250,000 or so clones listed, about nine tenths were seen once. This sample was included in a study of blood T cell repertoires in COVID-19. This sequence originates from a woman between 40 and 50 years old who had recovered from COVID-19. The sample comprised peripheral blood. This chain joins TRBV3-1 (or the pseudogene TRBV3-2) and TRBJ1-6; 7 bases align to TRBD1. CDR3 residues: CASSLRQGSNSPLHF. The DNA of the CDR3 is TGTGCCAGCAGCCTCCGACAGGGAAGTAATTCACCCCTCCACTTT.